One and the same sample provided the 31 T cell receptor beta chains below, sequenced in a study of blood T cell repertoires in COVID-19. Clones were sequenced by immunoSEQ multiplex PCR, and TCRdb holds only the in-frame ones, with some missing. This sample carries some 54,000 clones, about four fifths of them seen once, and the ten largest clones take 26%. Sequenced material: peripheral blood. These receptors were obtained from an elderly woman with COVID-19, enrolled during active disease.

V and J are TRBV11-2 and TRBJ1-1; TRBD1 is a possible D gene (5 bases). V was trimmed by 5 bases and J by 0 bases, leaving 16 bases between them. This CDR3 is built from 16 residues. From germline, CDR1 is SGHAT and CDR2 FQNNGV. CDR3 in amino acids: CASSPPRGGMNTEAFF. The CDR3 DNA sequence: TGTGCCAGCAGCCCCCCCCGGGGGGGAATGAACACTGAAGCTTTCTTT.

The chain recombines TRBV5-1 with TRBJ2-7, with 9 bases aligning to TRBD1. The CDR3 covers 16 residues. J gave up 0 bases and V 1 base, and 5 bases lay outside the gene matches. Germline loops: CDR1 SGHRS, CDR2 YFSETQ. CDR3 loop: CASSLPGTGSSYEQYF. CDR3 in DNA: TGCGCCAGCAGCTTGCCGGGGACAGGGAGCTCCTACGAGCAGTACTTC.

The chain couples TRBV11-2 to TRBJ2-7; D might be TRBD2 (5 bases). The length of the CDR3 is 16 residues. With 2 bases removed from V and 6 bases from J, the gap between germline ends came to 20 bases. Per germline, CDR1 SGHAT and CDR2 FQNNGV. The CDR3, as DNA: TGTGCCAGCAGCTTAAAGGGAGCGTCTCGGATTGGCGAGCAGTACTTC. Its protein product is CASSLKGASRIGEQYF.

This clone came up once. V gene TRBV19 combines with J gene TRBJ2-1, with 13 nucleotides matching TRBD2. Germline assignment: CDR1 LNHDA and CDR2 SQIVND (reference sequence). The ends lost 4 bases at V and 2 bases at J; junction bases unmatched: 8. This CDR3 region has 18 residues. The CDR3 loop reads CASSTGTSGAWAYNEQFF. In DNA form, the CDR3 reads TGTGCCAGTAGTACAGGGACTAGCGGGGCCTGGGCCTACAATGAGCAGTTCTTC.

This chain joins TRBV7-8 and TRBJ2-7, with D hard to call. Germline V lookup: CDR1 SGHVS, CDR2 FQNEAQ. The CDR3 is made up of 12 amino acids. Trimming pared 5 bases from V and 6 bases from J, leaving 11 bases between. This CDR3 is CASSPVVGEQYF. The CDR3 DNA reads as TGTGCCAGCAGCCCCGTAGTCGGCGAGCAGTACTTC.

This clone has only one observation. J is TRBJ2-3 and V is TRBV6-5; D unclear. Trimming took off 4 bases at V and 7 bases at J, with 12 bases between the two ends. The CDR3 is made up of 13 amino acids. CDR1 and CDR2 from the germline V gene are MNHEY and SVGAGI. This CDR3 reads CASSSDSRYTQYF. Here the CDR3 DNA reads TGTGCCAGCAGTTCAGACTCCCGATATACGCAGTATTTT.

This clone was detected a few times. This rearrangement joins TRBV25-1 to TRBJ2-3; TRBD2 aligns across 9 bases. Germline trimming cut 3 bases from V and 2 bases from J; bases unmatched to any gene: 6. The CDR3 is made up of 16 amino acids. The germline V gene has CDR1 MGHDK and CDR2 SYGVNS. CDR3 region: CASSDLPSGNTDTQYF. Written as DNA, the CDR3 is TGTGCCAGCAGTGACCTCCCTAGCGGGAACACAGATACGCAGTATTTT.

In its sample, this clone was seen a few times. The V call is TRBV19, the J call TRBJ2-2; TRBD1 might be the D (6 bases). This CDR3 contains 11 residues. Germline CDR1 LNHDA, CDR2 SQIVND (reference sequence). V lost 10 bases, J lost 5 bases, and 8 bases lay in between. CDR3 sequence reads: CATGTTGELFF. CDR3 bases: TGTGCCACCGGGACAACCGGGGAGCTGTTTTTT. Variable domain in full (rest from reference TRBV19 and TRBJ2-2): DGGITQSPKYLFRKEGQNVTLSCEQNLNHDAMYWYRQDPGQGLRLIYYSQIVNDFQKGDIAEGYSVSREKKESFPLTVTSAQKNPTAFYLCATGTTGELFFGEGSRLTVL.

The genes are TRBV6-5 and TRBJ1-1; the D gene is possibly TRBD1 (5 bases). CDR1 MNHEY and CDR2 SVGAGI come from the germline V gene. V dropped 6 bases and J dropped 1 base, with 9 bases sitting between them. CDR3 length equals 13 residues. This CDR3 reads CASRSGGNTEAFF. The CDR3, as DNA: TGTGCCAGCAGGTCGGGGGGGAACACTGAAGCTTTCTTT.

The chain recombines TRBV10-1 with TRBJ2-3; TRBD2 matches 8 bases. The germline V gene encodes CDR1 WNHNN and CDR2 SYGVQD (reference sequence). The CDR3 has 14 amino acids. V lost 6 bases, J lost 7 bases, and 9 bases stayed unmatched. The CDR3 nucleotides read TGCGCCAGCAGGAGCGGGAGCCCGTCCTATACGCAGTATTTT. Translated: CASRSGSPSYTQYF.

V is TRBV3-1 (or the pseudogene TRBV3-2) and J is TRBJ2-5, with a weak D call TRBD2 (5 bases). The germline V and J ends were trimmed by 6 bases and 5 bases, with 10 bases remaining between them. The CDR3 is 12 amino acids. Germline V gene lookup returns CDR1 LGHDT and CDR2 YNNKEL (reference sequence). CDR3 nucleotides: TGTGCCAGCAGTAGCGTGAGGGAGACCCAGTACTTC. This sequence encodes CASSSVRETQYF.

The V call is TRBV7-9, the J call TRBJ2-7; no reliable D call. This CDR3 is 15 amino acids long. Germline assignment: CDR1 SEHNR and CDR2 FQNEAQ (reference sequence). V was trimmed by 5 bases and J by 2 bases, leaving 16 bases between them. CDR3 nucleotides: TGTGCCAGCAGCCTAGGGCGGCCAGAGACCTACGAGCAGTACTTC. As protein: CASSLGRPETYEQYF.

The V call is TRBV18, the J call TRBJ2-7; TRBD2 matches 7 bases. This CDR3 contains 15 residues. Germline CDR1 and CDR2: KGHSH and LQKENI. V shed 6 bases, J shed 0 bases, and the junction held 8 bases outside the gene matches. CDR3 coding DNA: TGTGCCAGCTCGCTTGGAGGCGGGAGCTCCTACGAGCAGTACTTC. Its translation is CASSLGGGSSYEQYF.

The chain combines TRBV11-2 with TRBJ2-1, with 11 bases identical to TRBD2. The CDR3 extends over 15 amino acids. Per germline, CDR1 SGHAT and CDR2 FQNNGV. The V segment lost 2 bases and the J segment 6 bases; nucleotides outside the gene matches: 3. Here the CDR3 DNA reads TGTGCCAGCAGCTTATCCGGGACTAGCGGCAATGAGCAGTTCTTC. Protein product: CASSLSGTSGNEQFF.

The chain is built from TRBV19 and TRBJ2-1; 8 bases agree with TRBD1. This CDR3 spans 17 amino acids. The trim removed 3 bases at V and 5 bases at J, leaving 12 bases unmatched. From germline, CDR1 is LNHDA and CDR2 SQIVND (reference sequence). The CDR3 DNA reads TGTGCCAGTAGTATGACCGGGGCAGGGGGCATGGACAATGAGCAGTTCTTC. Its protein product is CASSMTGAGGMDNEQFF.

V is TRBV2 and J is TRBJ2-6; D is perhaps TRBD1 (5 bases). Germline assignment: CDR1 SNHLY and CDR2 FYNNEI. The CDR3 contains 15 residues. V was trimmed by 7 bases and J by 0 bases, leaving 10 bases between them. The CDR3 DNA reads TGTGCCAGCAAGGGGTGGTTCTCTGGGGCCAACGTCCTGACTTTC. This sequence encodes CASKGWFSGANVLTF.

The chain joins TRBV11-1 to TRBJ2-1; D unclear. The V end was cut by 5 bases, the J end by 3 bases, with 5 bases between. The CDR3 contains 12 residues. Per the germline V gene, CDR1 is SGHAT and CDR2 is FQDESV (reference sequence). The CDR3 nucleotides are TGTGCCAGCAGCCAGGTCTACAATGAGCAGTTCTTC. Translating it yields CASSQVYNEQFF.

This chain links TRBV7-2 with TRBJ2-3; TRBD2 matches at 10 bases. In germline, CDR1 is SGHTA, CDR2 FQGNSA. V lost 5 bases and J lost 7; bases outside the gene matches: 9. The CDR3 runs to 15 residues. This chain's CDR3 is CASSGRGTSVYTQYF. The CDR3 nucleotides are TGTGCCAGCAGCGGCCGGGGGACTAGCGTCTATACGCAGTATTTT.

V and J are TRBV9 and TRBJ2-7, with 13 bases aligning to TRBD2. This CDR3 spans 15 amino acids. V dropped 0 bases and J dropped 7; count of bases not matched to a gene: 4. CDR1 and CDR2 (germline): SGDLS, YYNGEE. The CDR3 here is CASSVAELAGGEQYF. In DNA, the CDR3 is TGTGCCAGCAGCGTAGCTGAACTAGCGGGAGGGGAGCAGTACTTC.

The chain couples TRBV4-2 to TRBJ1-1; D is unresolved. This CDR3 spans 14 amino acids. CDR1 is LGHNA, CDR2 YNFKEQ, per germline. V was pared by 0 bases and J by 0 bases, with 5 bases between. The CDR3 DNA sequence: TGTGCCAGCAGCCAAGAGCGGATGAACACTGAAGCTTTCTTT. Amino acid sequence: CASSQERMNTEAFF.

V usage is TRBV5-1 and J usage is TRBJ2-3, with D unresolved. The CDR3 consists of 12 residues. The germline CDR1 and CDR2 sequences are SGHRS and YFSETQ. The germline V and J ends were trimmed by 0 bases and 10 bases, with 9 bases remaining between them. CDR3 coding DNA: TGCGCCAGCAGCTTGGCCGCAGAGGCGCAGTATTTT. It is translated as CASSLAAEAQYF.

The chain links TRBV3-1 (or the pseudogene TRBV3-2) to TRBJ1-1; D is uncertain. The CDR3 totals 14 residues. Trimming took off 1 base at V and 5 bases at J, with 11 bases between the two ends. CDR1 and CDR2 from the germline V gene are LGHDT and YNNKEL (reference sequence). CDR3 nucleotide sequence: TGTGCCAGCAGCCAAGTGGTAGGAGGAACTGAAGCTTTCTTT. It translates to CASSQVVGGTEAFF.

This chain uses TRBV3-1 (or the pseudogene TRBV3-2) with TRBJ1-1; D remains ambiguous. Germline assignment: CDR1 LGHDT and CDR2 YNNKEL (reference sequence). Trimming took 4 bases from V and 0 from J, leaving 9 bases between them. The CDR3 extends over 14 amino acids. The CDR3 sequence: CASSPKRMNTEAFF. The CDR3 bases are TGTGCCAGCAGCCCAAAGCGTATGAACACTGAAGCTTTCTTT.

The rearrangement joins TRBV9 to TRBJ2-1; TRBD2 aligns across 16 bases. Unmatched junction bases numbered 11, after V lost 4 bases and J lost 7 bases. The CDR3 spans 18 residues. Germline loops: CDR1 SGDLS, CDR2 YYNGEE. Here the CDR3 reads CASSPRPGTSGRGNEQFF. For the CDR3, the DNA is TGTGCCAGCAGCCCCCGGCCCGGGACTAGCGGGAGGGGTAATGAGCAGTTCTTC.

V gene TRBV28 combines with J gene TRBJ1-4, with 10 bases that match TRBD1. Germline V CDR1 and CDR2: MDHEN, SYDVKM. The CDR3 extends over 15 amino acids. The V gene end was trimmed by 3 bases and the J gene end by 8 bases; junction bases not matched to a gene: 6. CDR3 region: CASSFPDRGKEKLFF. CDR3 nucleotides: TGTGCCAGCAGTTTTCCGGACAGGGGGAAGGAAAAACTGTTTTTT.

In regard to this clone: This sample also contains other DNA sequences that code for the same CDR3. CDR3 in DNA: TGTGCCAGCAGCTCCCCCTACGAGCAGTACTTC. The encoded protein is CASSSPYEQYF. V usage is TRBV28 and J usage is TRBJ2-7; D is ambiguous. Germline assignment: CDR1 MDHEN and CDR2 SYDVKM. The CDR3 runs 11 residues. V shed 6 bases and J shed 2 bases, with 5 bases lying between them.

The rearrangement uses TRBV27 and TRBJ2-2; D gene ambiguous. The CDR3 sequence is 14 residues long. Germline lookup yields CDR1 MNHEY and CDR2 SMNVEV (reference sequence). The germline V and J ends were trimmed by 8 bases and 4 bases, with 14 bases remaining between them. The CDR3 loop is CASAKDILTGELFF. Written as DNA, the CDR3 is TGTGCCAGCGCAAAAGACATCCTCACCGGGGAGCTGTTTTTT.

This clone was detected once. J is TRBJ1-1 and V is TRBV3-1 (or the pseudogene TRBV3-2); 7 nucleotides match TRBD1. V lost 4 bases to trimming and J lost 1 base; unmatched junction nucleotides: 6. This CDR3 region has 15 residues. CDR1 LGHDT and CDR2 YNNKEL come from the germline V gene (reference sequence). The CDR3 nucleotides read TGTGCCAGCAGCCTGCGGACAGGAGCGAACACTGAAGCTTTCTTT. The encoded protein is CASSLRTGANTEAFF.

The CDR3 DNA is TGTGCCAGCAGTCCCCGGGGAACTAATGAAGCTTTCTTT. It is translated as CASSPRGTNEAFF. V gene TRBV27 combines with J gene TRBJ1-1; D gene ambiguous. The CDR3 sequence is 13 residues long. The germline V gene encodes CDR1 MNHEY and CDR2 SMNVEV (reference sequence). V was shortened by 5 bases and J by 7 bases, with 14 bases between the two germline ends.

The chain uses TRBV28 and TRBJ1-1; D remains unclear. Germline V CDR1 and CDR2: MDHEN, SYDVKM. This CDR3 has 12 amino acids. V was pared by 8 bases and J by 0 bases, with 7 bases between. The CDR3 spells CASLTVNTEAFF. The CDR3 DNA sequence: TGTGCCAGCCTTACAGTGAACACTGAAGCTTTCTTT. The variable domain in full, with the rest retrieved from reference TRBV28 and TRBJ1-1, is DVKVTQSSRYLVKRTGEKVFLECVQDMDHENMFWYRQDPGLGLRLIYFSYDVKMKEKGDIPEGYSVSREKKERFSLILESASTNQTSMYLCASLTVNTEAFFGQGTRLTVV.

This chain links TRBV4-1 with TRBJ2-7; D call uncertain. The germline V and J ends were trimmed by 0 bases and 2 bases, with 14 bases remaining between them. From germline, CDR1 is MGHRA and CDR2 YSYEKL. The CDR3 runs 16 residues. Written as DNA, the CDR3 is TGCGCCAGCAGCCAAGACGTGGCAGAACCCCCCTACGAGCAGTACTTC. This encodes CASSQDVAEPPYEQYF.